This T cell receptor (beta chain) was captured by sequencing in a study of pediatric ulcerative colitis (dated by TCRdb to between 2017 and 2020). Turning to the overall study: Pancolitis was present in roughly seven ulcerative colitis patients and left-sided colitis in two, and histology consistent with ulcerative colitis was found in all of these patients. Nine or ten newly diagnosed, treatment-naive pediatric ulcerative colitis patients and a few non-IBD control children each provided paired blood and rectal samples. Using the Pediatric Ulcerative Colitis Activity Index, a couple of patients were classed as having mild disease, several as having moderate disease and three as having acute severe colitis. Broad study findings and their caveats: Features of the rectal repertoire distinguished controls, mild-moderate colitis patients and acute severe colitis patients, and in acute severe colitis rectal diversity was lower because of clonal expansions. Repertoires were derived from total lymphocyte DNA, so rare subsets such as regulatory T cells may have patterns not reflected. Compared with controls, ulcerative colitis patients showed significantly higher autologous blood-rectal clonal overlap, a finding that suggests increased T cell trafficking to inflamed tissue. Two rectal CDR3 clonotypes were detected in all ulcerative colitis patients and were not detected in any of the controls. T cells from blood may have been included in the rectal pinch biopsies, particularly in patients with overt colitis. For technical reasons, the blood samples of a couple of patients yielded substantially fewer templates, so those samples were excluded from the blood-rectal overlap analysis. The healthy control group was small, with only a handful of individuals.

V is clipped by 4 bases and J by 6 bases, and the sequence between their germline boundaries is 10 bases long. Spanning cysteine to phenylalanine, the CDR3 consists of 12 amino acids. The sequence is cut down to CDR3 DNA, 36 bases in frame from base 1. Via the germline V gene, CDR1 is SQVTM and CDR2 ANQGSEA. Details on this clone: No cognate antigen has been identified for it. Base qualities are not recorded, but no much larger clone differs from it by a single base.

During colonoscopy, one to two rectal pinch biopsies were obtained for research purposes. No immunosuppressive medication had been given to the ulcerative colitis patients before the diagnostic colonoscopy. Before DNA was isolated, the rectal biopsies underwent proteinase K digestion. The Wizard kit (Promega) was used to extract genomic DNA from the blood and intestinal samples. Using the immunoSEQ TRB Survey service, rearranged CDR3 beta regions were amplified from genomic DNA with multiplex V and J primers. Survey-level sequencing depth of up to 500,000 reads per sample was used to keep depth equal across samples. The libraries were purified and pooled, then sequenced using Illumina technology. The authors' analysis ran thus. Productive clonality, sample overlap, pairwise scatters, CDR3 beta length, V/D/J gene usage and productiveness were assessed with immunoSEQ online tools. Calculated diversity was defined as the number of unique rearrangements divided by total templates, multiplied by 100, and Shannon and Simpson indices were computed as well. Principal component analysis used the R prcomp function and ggbiplot package on Z-score normalized data. Morisita's index was used to measure clonal overlap between blood and rectum within each subject. Entries here come from immuneACCESS through TCRdb and include only in-frame sequences with V and J called. Some clones fail to appear in such tables; in the studies checked, an unresolved V gene covers under half of the shortfall, and the cause of the remainder is unknown. That table supplies the V and J calls and clone size; D and trimming were determined from the DNA. This sample lists 30,000 or so clones; roughly three quarters were detected once. Of the sample, about 1.1% falls within the top ten clones.

The source material was gut tissue. The V gene is TRBV29-1 and the J gene is TRBJ1-5; the D segment could be TRBD1, given 5 matching bases. The sequence was obtained from a boy under 18 with mild ulcerative colitis. CDR3 loop: CSVGQGGQPQHF. The DNA is TGCAGCGTTGGGCAGGGAGGTCAGCCCCAGCATTTT.